These 30 T cell receptor beta chains share one sample of origin, sequenced in a study of T cell changes during pregnancy in multiple sclerosis. The repertoire was sequenced with immunoSEQ multiplex PCR; TCRdb's copy has only in-frame clones and lacks some. This table holds 30,000 to 35,000 clones, under 90% found once. The sample here was CD8+ T cells from peripheral blood mononuclear cells, taken after pregnancy. Every receptor here comes from a female donor with multiple sclerosis, enrolled in a pregnancy study.

The CDR3: CASSLGLGYETQYF. CDR3 nucleotide sequence: TGTGCCAGCAGCTTGGGACTAGGGTACGAGACCCAGTACTTC. V gene TRBV11-2 combines with J gene TRBJ2-5, with TRBD2 matching over 8 bases. This CDR3 spans 14 amino acids. V dropped 3 bases and J dropped 5; count of bases not matched to a gene: 5. Looked up from germline, CDR1 is SGHAT and CDR2 is FQNNGV. Supplemented by reference TRBV11-2 and TRBJ2-5, the full variable domain reads EAGVAQSPRYKIIEKRQSVAFWCNPISGHATLYWYQQILGQGPKLLIQFQNNGVVDDSQLPKDRFSAERLKGVDSTLKIQPAKLEDSAVYLCASSLGLGYETQYFGPGTRLLVL.

This clone was seen only a few times. The chain uses TRBV27 and TRBJ2-2, with a weak D call TRBD2 (7 bases). The ends were cut back, 6 bases at V and 6 bases at J, with 11 bases in the middle. The CDR3 totals 13 residues. The germline V gene has CDR1 MNHEY and CDR2 SMNVEV (reference sequence). CDR3: CASSVGGAGELFF. As DNA, the CDR3 is TGTGCCAGCAGCGTAGGGGGGGCCGGGGAGCTGTTTTTT.

The gene calls are TRBV13 and TRBJ1-1; 9 positions match TRBD1. The germline V gene has CDR1 PRHDT and CDR2 FYEKMQ (reference sequence). J lost 1 base, V lost 4 bases, and 10 bases had no gene match. The CDR3 length is 17 residues. In DNA, the CDR3 is TGTGCCAGCAGCTCAGAGAGGACAGGGGCACAGAACACTGAAGCTTTCTTT. Translation: CASSSERTGAQNTEAFF.

The chain couples TRBV5-6 to TRBJ2-7; TRBD1 matches 11 bases. Germline CDR1 reads SGHDT; CDR2 reads YYEEEE. The CDR3 contains 15 residues. Trimming took 4 bases from V and 3 from J; bases not matched to a gene: 6. The CDR3, as DNA: TGTGCCAGCAGCCAGGGACAGGGGGGAGGCTACGAGCAGTACTTC. It specifies CASSQGQGGGYEQYF.

The CDR3 nucleotides are TGTGCCAGCAGCCCTATGGGGGGGCCTTGGGAGCAGTACTTC. This codes for CASSPMGGPWEQYF. The chain has TRBV5-4 and TRBJ2-7; tentatively, D is TRBD2 (7 bases). Germline V lookup: CDR1 SGHNT, CDR2 YYREEE (reference sequence). Trimming removed 4 bases at V and 7 bases at J, with 18 bases between. The CDR3 is 14 amino acids.

The chain uses TRBV7-2 and TRBJ2-1; 9 positions match TRBD2. The V and J ends lost 10 bases and 7 bases, in that order; junction bases with no gene match: 11. The length of the CDR3 is 14 residues. The germline V gene encodes CDR1 SGHTA and CDR2 FQGNSA. In DNA, the CDR3 is TGTGCCATCTCCCTTGCGGGGGGGGTTAATGAGCAGTTCTTC. This sequence encodes CAISLAGGVNEQFF.

The count of this clone is one. The chain couples TRBV7-3 to TRBJ2-6; maybe TRBD1 (6 bases). CDR3 length: 18 amino acids. From germline, CDR1 is SGHTA and CDR2 FQGTGA. V was clipped by 2 bases and J by 1 base, with 15 bases between them. This CDR3 reads CASSLWAGEPSGANVLTF. The CDR3 bases are TGTGCCAGCAGCTTATGGGCAGGGGAGCCTTCTGGGGCCAACGTCCTGACTTTC. Full variable domain (remainder filled in from reference TRBV7-3 and TRBJ2-6): GAGVSQTPSNKVTEKGKYVELRCDPISGHTALYWYRQSLGQGPEFLIYFQGTGAADDSGLPNDRFFAVRPEGSVSTLKIQRTERGDSAVYLCASSLWAGEPSGANVLTFGAGSRLTVL.

This chain links TRBV6-4 with TRBJ2-3; D perhaps matches TRBD2 (6 bases). The CDR3 spans 14 residues. V was clipped by 0 bases and J by 4 bases, with 8 bases between them. Germline V CDR1 and CDR2: MRHNA, SNTAGT. In DNA form, the CDR3 reads TGTGCCAGCAGTGACTCGGCGGGGTCAGATACGCAGTATTTT. This gives the protein CASSDSAGSDTQYF.

CDR3 DNA: TGTGCCAGCTTTACAGGGGAGGCTGGAAACACCATATATTTT. As protein: CASFTGEAGNTIYF. This sequence joins TRBV18 and TRBJ1-3; TRBD1 matches at 7 bases. V trimming: 7 bases; J trimming: 2 bases; junction bases outside the gene matches: 5. The CDR3 loop spans 14 amino acids. Germline loops: CDR1 KGHSH, CDR2 LQKENI.

V gene TRBV11-2 combines with J gene TRBJ1-1; D unclear. V lost 1 base and J 5 bases, leaving 11 bases between the germline ends. CDR1 is SGHAT and CDR2 is FQNNGV in the germline V gene. The CDR3 has 14 amino acids. Here the CDR3 reads CASSLAGSGTEAFF. In nucleotides, the CDR3 is TGTGCCAGCAGCTTAGCGGGGTCGGGGACTGAAGCTTTCTTT.

The rearrangement uses TRBV2 and TRBJ1-1; 8 bases align to TRBD1. The germline V gene has CDR1 SNHLY and CDR2 FYNNEI. Trimming took 6 bases from V and 0 from J; bases not matched to a gene: 12. The CDR3 is made up of 17 amino acids. The CDR3 loop is CASRTTGEGSMNTEAFF. In DNA form, the CDR3 reads TGTGCCAGCAGGACGACAGGGGAAGGGAGCATGAACACTGAAGCTTTCTTT.

This chain uses TRBV9 with TRBJ2-7, with TRBD1 matching over 11 bases. After removal of 3 bases from V and 4 bases from J, the junction contained 3 bases not matched to a gene. The CDR3 covers 14 residues. Germline loops: CDR1 SGDLS, CDR2 YYNGEE. For the CDR3, the DNA is TGTGCCAGCAGCGAAGGACAGGGGGCTTACGAGCAGTACTTC. This translates into CASSEGQGAYEQYF. Full variable domain (missing parts from reference TRBV9 and TRBJ2-7): DSGVTQTPKHLITATGQRVTLRCSPRSGDLSVYWYQQSLDQGLQFLIQYYNGEERAKGNILERFSAQQFPDLHSELNLSSLELGDSALYFCASSEGQGAYEQYFGPGTRLTVT.

The chain joins TRBV7-3 to TRBJ2-5, with 13 nucleotides matching TRBD2. CDR3 length equals 17 residues. The J segment lost 4 bases and the V segment lost 3 bases, leaving 8 bases of the junction unmatched. CDR1 and CDR2 (germline): SGHTA, FQGTGA. The CDR3 sequence is CASSFAPGLAGSETQYF. CDR3 bases: TGTGCCAGCAGCTTCGCCCCGGGACTAGCGGGGTCAGAGACCCAGTACTTC.

The CDR3 reads CASSFGTPNEPQHF. The CDR3 nucleotides read TGTGCCAGCAGTTTCGGGACACCGAATGAGCCCCAGCATTTT. V gene TRBV27 combines with J gene TRBJ1-5, with D possibly TRBD1 on 6 matching bases. CDR3 size: 14 residues. With 3 bases removed from V and 8 bases from J, the gap between germline ends came to 14 bases. Germline V gene lookup returns CDR1 MNHEY and CDR2 SMNVEV (reference sequence).

Comments on this clone: Mismatch with germline at one junction end may stem from a read error. The V call is TRBV7-6, the J call TRBJ2-7; D unresolved. The CDR3 totals 16 residues. Germline lookup yields CDR1 SGHVS and CDR2 FNYEAQ. Here the CDR3 reads CASSPYTKRISHEQYF. Here the CDR3 DNA reads TGTGCCAGCAGCCCCTATACGAAGCGAATCTCCCACGAGCAGTACTTC.

The chain joins TRBV7-3 to TRBJ2-3, with TRBD2 matching over 7 bases. J was trimmed by 2 bases and V by 4 bases; bases with no gene match: 6. The CDR3 runs 15 residues. CDR1 is SGHTA and CDR2 is FQGTGA in the germline V gene. The CDR3 DNA sequence: TGTGCCAGCAGCTCGTACGGGGGGTACACAGATACGCAGTATTTT. Protein product: CASSSYGGYTDTQYF.

CDR3 sequence (DNA): TGTGCCAGCAGCTTGCCCGGAGGATTGTGGGAAGAGACCCAGTACTTC. Residues: CASSLPGGLWEETQYF. This rearrangement joins TRBV7-2 to TRBJ2-5; weak D call: TRBD2 (5 bases). CDR3 size: 16 residues. Trimming cost V 3 bases and J 3 bases, with 17 bases left between them. The germline V gene has CDR1 SGHTA and CDR2 FQGNSA.

In this sample, this clone turned up once. V gene TRBV7-8 combines with J gene TRBJ2-7; 8 bases fit TRBD1. The germline gives CDR1 SGHVS, CDR2 FQNEAQ. The V and J ends lost 1 base and 2 bases, in that order; junction bases with no gene match: 10. The CDR3 extends over 17 amino acids. The CDR3 spells CASSLDKDRGLTYEQYF. The CDR3 nucleotides are TGTGCCAGCAGCTTAGATAAAGACAGGGGCCTTACCTACGAGCAGTACTTC.

This clone was recorded once. The chain carries TRBV5-4 and TRBJ1-1; TRBD1 aligns across 10 bases. The CDR3 consists of 12 residues. Trimming at V came to 4 bases and at J to 9 bases, leaving 3 bases not matched to a gene. Germline V gene lookup returns CDR1 SGHNT and CDR2 YYREEE (reference sequence). The CDR3 protein is CASSPGQGKAFF. Written as DNA, the CDR3 is TGTGCCAGCAGCCCGGGACAGGGGAAAGCTTTCTTT.

The chain couples TRBV19 to TRBJ2-2; D might be TRBD1 (6 bases). Germline lookup yields CDR1 LNHDA and CDR2 SQIVND (reference sequence). CDR3 length: 16 amino acids. Trimming left V 0 bases short and J 0 bases short, with 8 bases between. This chain's CDR3 is CASSIEGQPNTGELFF. Here the CDR3 DNA reads TGTGCCAGTAGTATAGAGGGACAACCGAACACCGGGGAGCTGTTTTTT.

The genes are TRBV7-9 and TRBJ2-7; 11 bases map to TRBD2. From germline, CDR1 is SEHNR and CDR2 FQNEAQ (reference sequence). The CDR3 is 15 amino acids. Trimming removed 5 bases from V and 4 bases from J; junction bases left unmatched: 7. CDR3: CASSQASGGRYEQYF. For the CDR3, the DNA is TGTGCCAGCAGCCAGGCTAGCGGGGGGAGGTACGAGCAGTACTTC.

This chain joins TRBV7-9 and TRBJ2-1, with 10 bases identical to TRBD2. J was trimmed by 6 bases and V by 2 bases; bases with no gene match: 7. The germline gives CDR1 SEHNR, CDR2 FQNEAQ (reference sequence). CDR3 length: 16 amino acids. This chain's CDR3 is CASSLPSSGGLNEQFF. In DNA form, the CDR3 reads TGTGCCAGCAGCTTACCGTCTAGCGGGGGTCTCAATGAGCAGTTCTTC. The full variable domain, its missing parts supplied by reference TRBV7-9 and TRBJ2-1, is DTGVSQNPRHKITKRGQNVTFRCDPISEHNRLYWYRQTLGQGPEFLTYFQNEAQLEKSRLLSDRFSAERPKGSFSTLEIQRTEQGDSAMYLCASSLPSSGGLNEQFFGPGTRLTVL.

The rearrangement joins TRBV25-1 to TRBJ1-4; TRBD1 matches 7 bases. The germline CDR1 and CDR2 sequences are MGHDK and SYGVNS. The CDR3 runs 14 residues. Trimming cost V 3 bases and J 6 bases; bases outside gene matches: 4. Written as DNA, the CDR3 is TGTGCCAGCAGTGAGGGACAGTATGATGAAAAACTGTTTTTT. Its protein is CASSEGQYDEKLFF.

The V gene is TRBV4-1, the J gene TRBJ2-7; a possible D gene is TRBD2 (6 bases). Germline assignment: CDR1 MGHRA and CDR2 YSYEKL. This CDR3 has 16 amino acids. V lost 1 base, J lost 2 bases, and 15 bases lay in between. CDR3 protein: CASSQVLDYPPYEQYF. The CDR3 bases are TGCGCCAGCAGCCAAGTGTTGGACTATCCTCCCTACGAGCAGTACTTC.

The V and J genes are TRBV6-4 and TRBJ1-1, with D perhaps TRBD1 (5 bases). In germline, CDR1 is MRHNA, CDR2 SNTAGT. Trimming shortened V by 6 bases and J by 3 bases, and 14 bases separated the two germline ends. There are 14 residues in the CDR3. The DNA for the CDR3 is TGTGCCAGCAGCCGGGTTTGGGGGGACACTGAAGCTTTCTTT. Residues: CASSRVWGDTEAFF.

This chain joins TRBV4-1 and TRBJ1-5; D gene uncertain. Trimming removed 0 bases from V and 2 bases from J, with 17 bases in between. The CDR3 extends over 18 amino acids. The germline CDR1 and CDR2 sequences are MGHRA and YSYEKL. Here the CDR3 DNA reads TGCGCCAGCAGCCAAGATGGCGATCCCGGGAGGGGCAATCAGCCCCAGCATTTT. Protein sequence: CASSQDGDPGRGNQPQHF.

This chain uses TRBV5-5 with TRBJ2-7; tentative D call: TRBD1 (6 bases). CDR1 is SGHKS, CDR2 YYEKEE, per germline (reference sequence). This CDR3 is built from 15 residues. Trimming left V 2 bases short and J 0 bases short, with 12 bases between. CDR3: CASSLWDTRSYEQYF. For the CDR3, the DNA is TGTGCCAGCAGCTTATGGGACACCCGCTCCTACGAGCAGTACTTC.

This chain joins TRBV6-4 and TRBJ2-3, with D uncertain. The V and J ends lost 6 bases and 0 bases respectively, with 13 bases between them. Germline V gene lookup returns CDR1 MRHNA and CDR2 SNTAGT. This CDR3 is built from 15 residues. The CDR3 nucleotides are TGTGCCAGCAGCTCCGGAGACTCTAGCACAGATACGCAGTATTTT. Translation: CASSSGDSSTDTQYF.

The CDR3 here is CASSQDQGQASTGELFF. CDR3 DNA sequence: TGCGCCAGCAGCCAAGACCAAGGACAGGCCTCCACCGGGGAGCTGTTTTTT. The rearrangement uses TRBV4-1 and TRBJ2-2; 7 positions agree with TRBD1. The CDR3 has 17 amino acids. J was trimmed by 4 bases and V by 0 bases; bases with no gene match: 8. Germline V gene data show CDR1 as MGHRA and CDR2 as YSYEKL.

This chain links TRBV20-1 with TRBJ1-1; weak D call: TRBD1 (5 bases). V lost 3 bases and J lost 8, with 10 bases in between. The CDR3 has 11 residues. CDR1 DFQATT and CDR2 SNEGSKA come from the germline V gene (reference sequence). CDR3 sequence reads: CSASATVEAFF. CDR3 nucleotide sequence: TGCAGTGCTAGTGCGACAGTAGAAGCTTTCTTT.